This passage covers 15 T cell receptor beta chains from one sample sequenced in a study of early T cells in non-severe SARS-CoV-2 infection. A single record per CDR3 protein comes from TCRdb applying MiXCR to the 5' RACE reads. The table lists over 75,000 distinct CDR3 sequences, less than 15% of them singletons. Sequenced: whole blood. The receptors stem from an adult who was a healthcare worker with PCR-confirmed SARS-CoV-2 infection or an uninfected control (not recorded which).

The rearrangement links TRBV28 to TRBJ2-7; 8 bases line up with TRBD1. CDR3 size: 16 residues. The germline V gene has CDR1 MDHEN and CDR2 SYDVKM. Trimming removed 3 bases from V and 4 bases from J; junction bases left unmatched: 11. CDR3 sequence (DNA): TGTGCCAGCAGTTTTTCCCCAGGGGGCGATGGTTACGAGCAGTACTTC. It is translated as CASSFSPGGDGYEQYF.

In its sample, this clonotype was seen many times. The rearrangement joins TRBV18 to TRBJ1-2, with D possibly TRBD1 on 5 matching bases. The CDR3 spans 14 residues. The germline gives CDR1 KGHSH, CDR2 LQKENI. Trimming left V 2 bases short and J 4 bases short, with 11 bases between. The CDR3 region has the DNA TGTGCCAGCTCACCAGCCCCGACAGCCTATGGCTACACCTTC. As protein: CASSPAPTAYGYTF.

This clonotype was found many times. The chain carries TRBV19 and TRBJ2-7; TRBD1 matches 7 bases. CDR3 length: 15 residues. V was pared by 4 bases and J by 5 bases, with 11 bases of the junction left unmatched. Germline values: CDR1 LNHDA, CDR2 SQIVND (reference sequence). The CDR3 bases are TGTGCCAGTAGTAGACAGGGAGTGGGGCTAGACGAGCAGTACTTC. Its protein product is CASSRQGVGLDEQYF.

This clonotype was counted many times. The V gene is TRBV19, the J gene TRBJ2-1; 8 bases map to TRBD2. CDR3 size: 16 residues. Germline CDR1 LNHDA, CDR2 SQIVND (reference sequence). After removal of 3 bases from V and 1 base from J, the junction contained 5 bases not matched to a gene. In DNA, the CDR3 is TGTGCCAGTAGTATCGGGAGGGGCAGGTCCTACAATGAGCAGTTCTTC. This translates into CASSIGRGRSYNEQFF.

This clonotype appeared many times. At one end, the junction sequence differs from germline, possibly due to a read error. The J gene is TRBJ1-6, the V gene TRBV7-9; TRBD1 matches 8 bases. The CDR3 extends over 15 amino acids. The germline gives CDR1 SEHNR, CDR2 FQNEAQ (reference sequence). CDR3 bases: TGTGCCAGCCGGACAGGGAGCTCCTATAATTCACCCCTCCATTTT. Amino acid sequence: CASRTGSSYNSPLHF.

In this sample, this clonotype turned up a few times. CDR3 sequence reads: CATQAFDQPNSPLHF. CDR3 bases: TGTGCCACCCAGGCGTTCGATCAGCCTAATTCACCCCTCCACTTT. The rearrangement links TRBV28 to TRBJ1-6; D not resolved. The germline gives CDR1 MDHEN, CDR2 SYDVKM. The CDR3 length is 15 residues. The germline V and J ends were trimmed by 10 bases and 6 bases, with 19 bases remaining between them.

In regard to this clonotype: This may stem from a read error, because a much larger clone lies one nucleotide away. The genes are TRBV28 and TRBJ2-5; no definite D call. This CDR3 is 12 amino acids long. Per the germline V gene, CDR1 is MDHEN and CDR2 is SYDVKM. The V end lost 3 bases, the J end lost 9 bases, and 11 bases lay between the germline ends. The CDR3 protein is CASSFAPPPQYF. CDR3 sequence (DNA): TGTGCCAGCAGTTTCGCCCCCCCGCCCCAGTACTTC.

This clonotype was observed at least ten times. The gene calls are TRBV7-9 and TRBJ1-2, with 8 bases that match TRBD1. The CDR3 runs to 13 residues. The trim removed 3 bases at V and 8 bases at J, leaving 5 bases unmatched. Germline values: CDR1 SEHNR, CDR2 FQNEAQ (reference sequence). CDR3 in DNA: TGTGCCAGCAGCTTGACAGGGGTAGGCGGCTACACCTTC. It specifies CASSLTGVGGYTF.

V usage is TRBV7-2 and J usage is TRBJ2-1; 8 positions agree with TRBD1. The CDR3 is made up of 15 amino acids. The trim removed 4 bases at V and 2 bases at J, leaving 4 bases unmatched. Germline CDR1 is SGHTA and CDR2 is FQGNSA. CDR3 amino acids: CASSSVTGAYNEQFF. DNA of the CDR3: TGTGCCAGCAGCTCCGTGACAGGGGCCTACAATGAGCAGTTCTTC.

This clonotype was counted many times. V is TRBV20-1 and J is TRBJ2-5; 10 nucleotides line up with TRBD2. The CDR3 runs to 14 residues. Germline trimming cut 3 bases from V and 4 bases from J; bases unmatched to any gene: 5. CDR1 is DFQATT, CDR2 SNEGSKA, per germline (reference sequence). This chain's CDR3 is CSASERGGGETQYF. The DNA for the CDR3 is TGCAGTGCTAGTGAGCGGGGGGGCGGAGAGACCCAGTACTTC.

The V call is TRBV5-5, the J call TRBJ1-1, with 10 bases lining up with TRBD1. The CDR3 has 16 residues. Germline V gives CDR1 SGHKS, CDR2 YYEKEE (reference sequence). V lost 4 bases, J lost 4 bases, and 10 bases stayed unmatched. CDR3 DNA: TGTGCCAGCAGCCGGGACAGGGGAGTGGGCAGCACTGAAGCTTTCTTT. Translated, it gives CASSRDRGVGSTEAFF. Together with reference TRBV5-5 and TRBJ1-1, the CDR3 gives the full variable domain: DAGVTQSPTHLIKTRGQQVTLRCSPISGHKSVSWYQQVLGQGPQFIFQYYEKEERGRGNFPDRFSARQFPNYSSELNVNALLLGDSALYLCASSRDRGVGSTEAFFGQGTRLTVV.

This clonotype was observed many times. The chain combines TRBV6-2 or TRBV6-3 with TRBJ1-6, with 7 bases that match TRBD1. CDR3 length: 13 residues. V gave up 8 bases and J gave up 9 bases; unmatched junction bases: 7. CDR1 and CDR2 from the germline V gene are MNHEY and SVGEGT. The CDR3 spells CASARQGRSPLHF. Written as DNA, the CDR3 is TGTGCCAGCGCAAGACAGGGTCGTTCACCCCTCCACTTT.

This clonotype was detected a few times. This chain connects TRBV12-3 or TRBV12-4 to TRBJ2-3; TRBD1 matches 11 bases. CDR3 length: 14 amino acids. Germline trimming cut 5 bases from V and 5 bases from J; bases unmatched to any gene: 3. Here the CDR3 reads CASSPGTGGDTQYF. Here the CDR3 DNA reads TGTGCCAGCAGTCCCGGGACAGGGGGAGATACGCAGTATTTT.

This clonotype was recorded many times. The rearrangement links TRBV28 to TRBJ2-2; unclear D gene. Germline V gene lookup returns CDR1 MDHEN and CDR2 SYDVKM. V was pared by 3 bases and J by 1 base, with 12 bases between. This CDR3 comprises 16 residues. CDR3 residues: CASSFYRKENTGELFF. The CDR3 DNA sequence: TGTGCCAGCAGTTTTTATAGGAAGGAGAACACCGGGGAGCTGTTTTTT.

This clonotype was detected many times. This sequence joins TRBV5-1 and TRBJ2-7; the match to TRBD2 covers 9 bases. In germline, CDR1 is SGHRS, CDR2 YFSETQ. The CDR3 extends over 14 amino acids. The V segment lost 7 bases and the J segment 2 bases; nucleotides outside the gene matches: 7. The CDR3 bases are TGCGCCAGCCGGCCTAGCGGGAACGCCTACGAGCAGTACTTC. Its translation: CASRPSGNAYEQYF.